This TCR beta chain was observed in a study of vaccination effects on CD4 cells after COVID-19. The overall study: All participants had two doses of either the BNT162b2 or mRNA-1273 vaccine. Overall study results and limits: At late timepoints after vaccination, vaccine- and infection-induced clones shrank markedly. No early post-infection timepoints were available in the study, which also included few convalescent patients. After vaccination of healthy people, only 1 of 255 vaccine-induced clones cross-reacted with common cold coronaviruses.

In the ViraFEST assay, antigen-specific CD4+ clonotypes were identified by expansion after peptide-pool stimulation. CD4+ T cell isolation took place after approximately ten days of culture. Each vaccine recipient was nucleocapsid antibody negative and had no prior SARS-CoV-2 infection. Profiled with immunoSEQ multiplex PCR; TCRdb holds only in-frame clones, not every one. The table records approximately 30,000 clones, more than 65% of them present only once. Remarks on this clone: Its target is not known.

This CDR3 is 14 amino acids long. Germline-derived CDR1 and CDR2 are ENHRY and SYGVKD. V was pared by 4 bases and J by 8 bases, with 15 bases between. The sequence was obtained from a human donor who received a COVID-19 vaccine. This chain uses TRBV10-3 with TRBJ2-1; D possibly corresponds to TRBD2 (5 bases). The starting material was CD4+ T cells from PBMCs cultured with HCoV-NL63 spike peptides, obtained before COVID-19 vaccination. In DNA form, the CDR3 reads TGTGCCATCAGTGCTCGAGACGAGGGCGATGAGCAGTTCTTC. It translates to CAISARDEGDEQFF.